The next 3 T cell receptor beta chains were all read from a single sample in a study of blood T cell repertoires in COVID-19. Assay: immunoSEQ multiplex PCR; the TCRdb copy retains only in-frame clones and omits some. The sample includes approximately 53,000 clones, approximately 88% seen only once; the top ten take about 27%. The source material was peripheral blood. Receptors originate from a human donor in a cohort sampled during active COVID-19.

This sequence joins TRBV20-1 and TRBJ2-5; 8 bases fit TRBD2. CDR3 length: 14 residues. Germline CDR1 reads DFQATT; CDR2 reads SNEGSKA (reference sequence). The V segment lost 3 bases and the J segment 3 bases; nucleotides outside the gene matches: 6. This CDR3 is CSASPGSGKETQYF. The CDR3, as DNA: TGCAGTGCTAGTCCCGGTAGCGGGAAAGAGACCCAGTACTTC.

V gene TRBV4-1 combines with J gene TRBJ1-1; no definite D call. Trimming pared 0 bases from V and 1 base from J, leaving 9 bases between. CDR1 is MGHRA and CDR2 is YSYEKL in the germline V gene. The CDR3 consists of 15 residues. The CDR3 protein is CASSQEGRPNTEAFF. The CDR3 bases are TGCGCCAGCAGCCAAGAGGGCCGACCGAACACTGAAGCTTTCTTT.

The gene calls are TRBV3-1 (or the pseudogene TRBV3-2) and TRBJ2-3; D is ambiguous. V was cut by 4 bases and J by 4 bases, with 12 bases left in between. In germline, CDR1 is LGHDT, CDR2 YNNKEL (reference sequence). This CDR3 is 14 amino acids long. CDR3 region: CASSPHRGADTQYF. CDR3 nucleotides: TGTGCCAGCAGCCCCCACCGAGGTGCAGATACGCAGTATTTT.